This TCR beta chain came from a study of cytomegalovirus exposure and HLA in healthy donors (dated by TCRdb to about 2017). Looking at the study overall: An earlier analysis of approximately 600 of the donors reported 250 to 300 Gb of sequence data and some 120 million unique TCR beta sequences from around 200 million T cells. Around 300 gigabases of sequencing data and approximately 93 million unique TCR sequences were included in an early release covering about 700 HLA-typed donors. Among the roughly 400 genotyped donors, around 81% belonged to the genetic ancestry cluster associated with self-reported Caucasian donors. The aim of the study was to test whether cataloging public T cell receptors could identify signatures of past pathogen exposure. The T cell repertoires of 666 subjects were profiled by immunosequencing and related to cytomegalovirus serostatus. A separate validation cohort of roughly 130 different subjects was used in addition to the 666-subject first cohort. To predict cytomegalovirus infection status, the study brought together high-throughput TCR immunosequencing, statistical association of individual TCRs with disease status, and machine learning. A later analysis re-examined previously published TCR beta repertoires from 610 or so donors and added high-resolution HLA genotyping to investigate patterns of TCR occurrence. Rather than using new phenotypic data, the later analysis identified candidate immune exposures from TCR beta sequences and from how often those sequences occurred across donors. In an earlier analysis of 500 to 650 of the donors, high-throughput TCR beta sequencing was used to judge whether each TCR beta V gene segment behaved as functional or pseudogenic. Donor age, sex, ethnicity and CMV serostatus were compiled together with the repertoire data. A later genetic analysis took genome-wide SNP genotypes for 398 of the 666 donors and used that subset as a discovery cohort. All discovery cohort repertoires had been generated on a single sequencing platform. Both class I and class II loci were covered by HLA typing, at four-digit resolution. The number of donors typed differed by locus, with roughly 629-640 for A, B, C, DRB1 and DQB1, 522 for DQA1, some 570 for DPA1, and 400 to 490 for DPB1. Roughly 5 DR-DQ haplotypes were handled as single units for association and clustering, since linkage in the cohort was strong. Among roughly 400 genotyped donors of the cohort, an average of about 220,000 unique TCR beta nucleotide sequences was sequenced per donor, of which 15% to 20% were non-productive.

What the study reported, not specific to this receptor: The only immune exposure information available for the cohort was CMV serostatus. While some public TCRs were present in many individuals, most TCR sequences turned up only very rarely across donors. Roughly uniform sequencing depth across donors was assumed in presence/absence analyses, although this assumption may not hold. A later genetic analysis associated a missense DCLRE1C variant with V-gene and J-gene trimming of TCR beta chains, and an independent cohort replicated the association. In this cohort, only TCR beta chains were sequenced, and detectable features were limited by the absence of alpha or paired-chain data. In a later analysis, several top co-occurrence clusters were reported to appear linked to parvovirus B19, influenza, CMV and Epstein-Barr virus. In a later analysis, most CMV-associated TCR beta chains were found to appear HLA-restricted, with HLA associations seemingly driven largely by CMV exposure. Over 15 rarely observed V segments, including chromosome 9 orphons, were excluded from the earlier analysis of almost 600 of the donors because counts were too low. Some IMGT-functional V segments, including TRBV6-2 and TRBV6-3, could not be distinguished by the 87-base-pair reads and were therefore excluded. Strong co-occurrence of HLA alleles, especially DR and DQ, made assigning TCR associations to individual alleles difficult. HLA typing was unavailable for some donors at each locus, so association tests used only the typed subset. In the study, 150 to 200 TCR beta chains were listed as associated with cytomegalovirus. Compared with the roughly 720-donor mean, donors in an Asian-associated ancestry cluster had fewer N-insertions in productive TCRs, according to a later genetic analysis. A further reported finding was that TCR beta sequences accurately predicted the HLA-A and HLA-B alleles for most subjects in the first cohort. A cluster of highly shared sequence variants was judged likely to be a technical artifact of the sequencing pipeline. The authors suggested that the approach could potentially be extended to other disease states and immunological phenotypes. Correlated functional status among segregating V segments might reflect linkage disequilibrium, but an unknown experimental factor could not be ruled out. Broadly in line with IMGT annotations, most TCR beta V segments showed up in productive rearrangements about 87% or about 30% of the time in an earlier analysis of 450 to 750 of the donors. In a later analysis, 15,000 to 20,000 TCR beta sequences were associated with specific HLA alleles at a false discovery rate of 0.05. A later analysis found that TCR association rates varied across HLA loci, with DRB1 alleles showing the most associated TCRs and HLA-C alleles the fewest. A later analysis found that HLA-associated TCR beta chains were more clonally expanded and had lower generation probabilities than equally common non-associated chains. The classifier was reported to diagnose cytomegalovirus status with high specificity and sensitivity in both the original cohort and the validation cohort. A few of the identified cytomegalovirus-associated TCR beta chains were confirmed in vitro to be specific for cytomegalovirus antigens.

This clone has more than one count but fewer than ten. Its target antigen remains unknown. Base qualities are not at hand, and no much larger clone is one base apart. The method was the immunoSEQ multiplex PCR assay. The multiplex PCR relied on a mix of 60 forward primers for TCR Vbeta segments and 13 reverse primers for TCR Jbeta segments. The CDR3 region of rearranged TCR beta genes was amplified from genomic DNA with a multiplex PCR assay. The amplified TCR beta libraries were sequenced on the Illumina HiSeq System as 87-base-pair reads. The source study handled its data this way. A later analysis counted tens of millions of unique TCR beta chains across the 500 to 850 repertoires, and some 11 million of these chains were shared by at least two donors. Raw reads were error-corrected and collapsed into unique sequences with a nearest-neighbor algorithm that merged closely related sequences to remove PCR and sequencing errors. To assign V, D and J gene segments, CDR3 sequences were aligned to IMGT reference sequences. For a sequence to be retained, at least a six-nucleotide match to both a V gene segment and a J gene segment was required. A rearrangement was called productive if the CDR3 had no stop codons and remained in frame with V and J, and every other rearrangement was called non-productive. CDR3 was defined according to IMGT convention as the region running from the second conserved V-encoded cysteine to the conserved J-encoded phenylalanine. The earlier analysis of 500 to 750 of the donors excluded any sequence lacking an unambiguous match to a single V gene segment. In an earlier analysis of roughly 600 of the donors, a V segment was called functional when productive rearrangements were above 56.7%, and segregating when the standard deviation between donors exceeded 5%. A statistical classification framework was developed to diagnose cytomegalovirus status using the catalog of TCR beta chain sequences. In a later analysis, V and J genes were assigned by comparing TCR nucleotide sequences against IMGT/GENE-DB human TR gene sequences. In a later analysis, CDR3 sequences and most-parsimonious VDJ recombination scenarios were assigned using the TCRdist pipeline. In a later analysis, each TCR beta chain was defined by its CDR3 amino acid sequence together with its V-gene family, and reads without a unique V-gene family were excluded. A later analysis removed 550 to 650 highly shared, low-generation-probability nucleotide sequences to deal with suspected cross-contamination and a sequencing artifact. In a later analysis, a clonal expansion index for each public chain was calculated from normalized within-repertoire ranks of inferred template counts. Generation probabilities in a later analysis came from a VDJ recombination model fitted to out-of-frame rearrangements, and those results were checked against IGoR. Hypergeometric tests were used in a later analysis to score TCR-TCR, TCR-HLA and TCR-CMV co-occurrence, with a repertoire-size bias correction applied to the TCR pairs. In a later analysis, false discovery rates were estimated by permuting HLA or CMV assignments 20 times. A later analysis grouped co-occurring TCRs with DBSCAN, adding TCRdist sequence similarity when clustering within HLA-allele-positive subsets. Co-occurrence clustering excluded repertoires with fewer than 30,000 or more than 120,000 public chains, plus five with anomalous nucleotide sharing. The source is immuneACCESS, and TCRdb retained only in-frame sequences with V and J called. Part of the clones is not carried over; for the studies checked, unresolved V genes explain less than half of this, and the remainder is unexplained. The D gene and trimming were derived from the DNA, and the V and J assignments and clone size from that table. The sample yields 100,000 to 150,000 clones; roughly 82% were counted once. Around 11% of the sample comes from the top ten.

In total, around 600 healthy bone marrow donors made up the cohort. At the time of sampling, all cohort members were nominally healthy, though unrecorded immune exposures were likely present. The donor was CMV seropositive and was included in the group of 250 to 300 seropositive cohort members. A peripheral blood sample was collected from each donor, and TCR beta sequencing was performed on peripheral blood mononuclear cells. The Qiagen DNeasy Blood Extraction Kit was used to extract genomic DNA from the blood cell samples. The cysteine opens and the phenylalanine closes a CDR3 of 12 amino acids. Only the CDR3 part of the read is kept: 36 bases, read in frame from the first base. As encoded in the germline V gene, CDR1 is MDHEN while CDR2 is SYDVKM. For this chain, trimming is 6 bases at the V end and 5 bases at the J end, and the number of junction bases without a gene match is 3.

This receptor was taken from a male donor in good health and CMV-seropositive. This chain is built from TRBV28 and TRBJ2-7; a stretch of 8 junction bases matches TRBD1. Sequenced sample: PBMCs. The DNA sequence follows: TGTGCCAGCAGGGGACAGGTACACGAGCAGTACTTC. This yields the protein CASRGQVHEQYF.